Following are 24 T cell receptor beta chains from one sample sequenced in a study of control samples from healthy donors and cancer patients. The table came from immunoSEQ multiplex PCR; TCRdb's copy has only in-frame clones and leaves some out. The sample carries 150,000 to 200,000 clones, around nine tenths recorded once. Material: blood. The receptor source for this set is a man under 40 in good health.

The CDR3 nucleotides are TGTGCCAGCAGACCAGGAGAGGCTGAAGCTTTCTTT. It yields the protein CASRPGEAEAFF. The chain carries TRBV12-3 or TRBV12-4 and TRBJ1-1; D gene uncertain. The V end lost 6 bases, the J end lost 6 bases, and 11 bases lay between the germline ends. CDR3 length: 12 amino acids.

The chain joins TRBV10-3 to TRBJ2-2, with unresolved D. This CDR3 spans 12 amino acids. Between the trimmed V and J ends, which lost 4 bases and 9 bases, there was a span of 9 bases. Germline assignment: CDR1 ENHRY and CDR2 SYGVKD. The CDR3 sequence is CAISANDRELFF. The CDR3 coding sequence is TGTGCCATCAGTGCCAATGACCGGGAGCTGTTTTTT.

V gene TRBV5-1 combines with J gene TRBJ2-1; no clear D gene. The CDR3 consists of 11 residues. Germline lookup yields CDR1 SGHRS and CDR2 YFSETQ. With 4 bases removed from V and 9 bases from J, the gap between germline ends came to 8 bases. This CDR3 is CASSRSVEQFF. For the CDR3, the DNA is TGCGCCAGCAGCCGGTCGGTTGAGCAGTTCTTC.

The chain has TRBV10-3 and TRBJ1-5, with D perhaps matching TRBD1 (6 bases). Germline CDR1 and CDR2: ENHRY and SYGVKD. The ends were cut back, 9 bases at V and 3 bases at J, with 12 bases in the middle. The CDR3 length is 13 residues. CDR3: CAIAGEVNQPQHF. The CDR3, as DNA: TGTGCCATAGCAGGGGAGGTCAATCAGCCCCAGCATTTT.

This clone is a singleton in its sample. The V gene is TRBV12-3 or TRBV12-4, the J gene TRBJ1-5; D might be TRBD1 (5 bases). V shed 8 bases and J shed 4 bases, with 12 bases lying between them. The CDR3 spans 13 residues. For the CDR3, the DNA is TGTGCCAGCGGGAGCGGGGCGAATCAGCCCCAGCATTTT. It is translated as CASGSGANQPQHF.

The chain links TRBV27 to TRBJ2-1, with 10 bases identical to TRBD1. The germline CDR1 and CDR2 sequences are MNHEY and SMNVEV (reference sequence). V trimming: 1 base; J trimming: 5 bases; junction bases outside the gene matches: 5. CDR3 length: 16 residues. The CDR3 nucleotides read TGTGCCAGCAGTTTATTTGACAGGGGGCTTCACAATGAGCAGTTCTTC. Residues: CASSLFDRGLHNEQFF.

V and J are TRBV5-4 and TRBJ1-1, with 7 bases aligning to TRBD1. Germline V gene sequence: CDR1 SGHNT, CDR2 YYREEE (reference sequence). Trimming took 5 bases from V and 6 from J; bases not matched to a gene: 13. The CDR3 length is 15 residues. The CDR3 here is CASRAAIDRVPEAFF. The CDR3 DNA sequence: TGTGCCAGCAGAGCCGCGATCGACAGGGTCCCTGAAGCTTTCTTT.

The J gene is TRBJ2-7, the V gene TRBV5-1; the D call may be TRBD1 or TRBD2 (5 bases each). The CDR3 sequence is 14 residues long. Trimming removed 0 bases from V and 2 bases from J, with 9 bases in between. Germline V gives CDR1 SGHRS, CDR2 YFSETQ. In DNA form, the CDR3 reads TGCGCCAGCAGCTTGGCCGGGACCCCCTACGAGCAGTACTTC. It specifies CASSLAGTPYEQYF.

This chain uses TRBV15 with TRBJ1-5, with unresolved D. The CDR3 covers 15 residues. Germline CDR1 and CDR2: LNHNV and YYDKDF (reference sequence). Trimming removed 0 bases at V and 6 bases at J, with 12 bases between. CDR3 in DNA: TGTGCCACCAGCAGAGAGAGAAAGGGAGGTCAGCCCCAGCATTTT. This sequence encodes CATSRERKGGQPQHF.

This sequence joins TRBV7-6 and TRBJ1-2; D might be TRBD1 (5 bases). Per germline, CDR1 SGHVS and CDR2 FNYEAQ. The CDR3 totals 15 residues. V lost 3 bases, J lost 0 bases, and 11 bases lay in between. Here the CDR3 reads CASSFGTDPNYGYTF. The CDR3 DNA reads as TGTGCCAGCAGCTTCGGGACGGACCCTAACTATGGCTACACCTTC.

This CDR3 is CASSKGRGLGPQHF. The CDR3 region has the DNA TGTGCCAGCAGTAAGGGCAGGGGCCTAGGGCCCCAGCATTTT. V and J are TRBV11-2 and TRBJ1-5; D might be TRBD1 (6 bases). With 6 bases removed from V and 9 bases from J, the gap between germline ends came to 18 bases. The germline V gene encodes CDR1 SGHAT and CDR2 FQNNGV. This CDR3 spans 14 amino acids.

This clone was detected once. J is TRBJ2-7 and V is TRBV27, with D perhaps TRBD2 (5 bases). Trimming left V 10 bases short and J 5 bases short, with 18 bases between. There are 13 residues in the CDR3. Germline values: CDR1 MNHEY, CDR2 SMNVEV (reference sequence). CDR3 amino acids: CATPDSSWDEQYF. The CDR3 bases are TGTGCCACTCCGGACTCCTCTTGGGACGAGCAGTACTTC.

The chain links TRBV28 to TRBJ1-1, with D unclear. The CDR3 contains 15 residues. V was shortened by 3 bases and J by 0 bases, with 11 bases between the two germline ends. CDR1 is MDHEN and CDR2 is SYDVKM in the germline V gene. The CDR3 coding sequence is TGTGCCAGCAGTTTGGACGGTCAAATGAACACTGAAGCTTTCTTT. Amino acid sequence: CASSLDGQMNTEAFF.

Written as DNA, the CDR3 is TGTGCCAGCACTCAACTCTTCCAGGGGGTCACTGAAGCTTTCTTT. It is translated as CASTQLFQGVTEAFF. J is TRBJ1-1 and V is TRBV6-5; the match to TRBD1 covers 7 bases. The CDR3 runs to 15 residues. The V gene's germline CDR1 is MNHEY and CDR2 SVGAGI. The trim removed 7 bases at V and 4 bases at J, leaving 12 bases unmatched.

Note on this clone: An end of the junction differs from the germline gene, which may be a read error. Other DNA variants within this sample encode the same CDR3. The CDR3 sequence: CSARGVNTEAFF. As DNA, the CDR3 is TGCAGCGCCCGAGGGGTGAATACTGAAGCTTTCTTT. The chain combines TRBV29-1 with TRBJ1-1; a weak D match, TRBD1 (5 bases). The CDR3 has 12 amino acids. Germline V CDR1 and CDR2: SQVTM, ANQGSEA.

This clone has a handful of counts. The chain employs TRBV6-6 and TRBJ1-5; D gene uncertain. The CDR3 loop spans 13 amino acids. CDR1 and CDR2 (germline): MNHNY, SVGAGI (reference sequence). Trimming shortened V by 8 bases and J by 8 bases, and 16 bases separated the two germline ends. DNA for the CDR3: TGTGCCAGCGGTTTAACTCTAAGGGAGCCCCAGCATTTT. It codes for CASGLTLREPQHF.

V gene TRBV3-1 (or the pseudogene TRBV3-2) combines with J gene TRBJ2-7; tentatively, D is TRBD2 (6 bases). CDR1 and CDR2 (germline): LGHDT, YNNKEL (reference sequence). V shed 3 bases and J shed 4 bases, with 22 bases lying between them. This CDR3 comprises 17 residues. This chain's CDR3 is CASSHQEGPHLSYEQYF. The DNA for the CDR3 is TGTGCCAGCAGCCATCAGGAGGGGCCCCATTTATCTTACGAGCAGTACTTC.

The chain employs TRBV3-1 (or the pseudogene TRBV3-2) and TRBJ2-5, with 7 bases aligning to TRBD1. CDR1 and CDR2 from the germline V gene are LGHDT and YNNKEL (reference sequence). CDR3 length: 16 amino acids. Losses at the gene ends were 4 bases for V and 5 bases for J; bases not matched to a gene: 13. The CDR3 spells CASSPPRGQPGETQYF. The CDR3 DNA reads as TGTGCCAGCAGCCCTCCTAGGGGACAGCCGGGGGAGACCCAGTACTTC.

The V and J genes are TRBV27 and TRBJ2-7; D uncertain. The length of the CDR3 is 11 residues. Germline CDR1 is MNHEY and CDR2 is SMNVEV (reference sequence). Between the trimmed V and J ends, which lost 4 bases and 5 bases, there was a span of 6 bases. CDR3 in amino acids: CASSSRNEQYF. The CDR3 DNA is TGTGCCAGCAGTTCCCGGAACGAGCAGTACTTC.

Regarding this clone: Other DNA sequences in this sample translate to the same CDR3. J is TRBJ1-1 and V is TRBV28; D is uncertain. Trimming left V 2 bases short and J 8 bases short, with 6 bases between. The CDR3 has 11 amino acids. Germline V gives CDR1 MDHEN, CDR2 SYDVKM. CDR3 sequence: CASSLGTEAFF. CDR3 coding DNA: TGTGCCAGCAGTTTAGGAACCGAAGCTTTCTTT.

This sequence joins TRBV11-2 and TRBJ2-1; TRBD2 agrees at 16 bases. Germline CDR1 and CDR2: SGHAT and FQNNGV. The CDR3 spans 19 residues. Trimming took 3 bases from V and 7 from J; bases not matched to a gene: 12. The CDR3 DNA sequence: TGTGCCAGCAGCTTCTCCGGGACTAGCGGGGGGGCCAGTTGGAATGAGCAGTTCTTC. Translating it yields CASSFSGTSGGASWNEQFF.

Only a few counts were recorded for this clone. The DNA of the CDR3 is TGTGCCAGCTCACCTGCGGGGACAGGGAAGAACAATGAGCAGTTCTTC. Amino acids: CASSPAGTGKNNEQFF. The rearrangement links TRBV18 to TRBJ2-1, with 9 positions matching TRBD1. The CDR3 is 16 amino acids. J lost 5 bases, V lost 3 bases, and 8 bases had no gene match. CDR1 and CDR2 (germline): KGHSH, LQKENI.

The V call is TRBV3-1 (or the pseudogene TRBV3-2), the J call TRBJ2-7; D gene unclear. Per germline, CDR1 LGHDT and CDR2 YNNKEL (reference sequence). V lost 1 base, J lost 2 bases, and 3 bases lay in between. This CDR3 region has 12 residues. CDR3 amino acids: CASSQGTYEQYF. CDR3 in DNA: TGTGCCAGCAGCCAAGGGACCTACGAGCAGTACTTC.

The chain uses TRBV5-1 and TRBJ1-2, with D possibly being TRBD1 (6 bases). The germline CDR1 and CDR2 sequences are SGHRS and YFSETQ. This CDR3 is 13 amino acids long. Trimming removed 3 bases at V and 1 base at J, with 7 bases between. CDR3 sequence: CASSSDSNYGYTF. The CDR3, as DNA: TGCGCCAGCAGCTCGGACAGTAACTATGGCTACACCTTC.